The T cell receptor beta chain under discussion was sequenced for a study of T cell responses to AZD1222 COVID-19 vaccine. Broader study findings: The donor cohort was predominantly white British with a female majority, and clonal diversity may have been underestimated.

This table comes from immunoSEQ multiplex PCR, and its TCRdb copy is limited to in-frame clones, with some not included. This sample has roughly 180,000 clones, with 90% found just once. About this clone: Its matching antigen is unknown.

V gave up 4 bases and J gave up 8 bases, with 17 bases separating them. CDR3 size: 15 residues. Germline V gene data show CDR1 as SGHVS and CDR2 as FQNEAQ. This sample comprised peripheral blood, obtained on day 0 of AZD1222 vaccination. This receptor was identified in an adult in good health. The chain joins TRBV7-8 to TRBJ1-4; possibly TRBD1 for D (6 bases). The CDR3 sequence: CASSSEGGLTEKLFF. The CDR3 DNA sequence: TGTGCCAGCAGCTCGGAAGGGGGTCTAACGGAAAAACTGTTTTTT.